This T cell receptor (beta chain) originates from a study of Graves' ophthalmopathy and Graves' hyperthyroidism. Study information: At initial diagnosis, peripheral blood was obtained, and this preceded any treatment.

Orbital computed tomography and thyroid ultrasound, along with TRAb, serum thyroxine and clinical symptoms, underpinned diagnosis. 7.5 to 10 ml of fresh blood yielded the PBMCs by density gradient. Findings of the study overall: Blood also contained most of the expanded thyroid clonotypes above 0.001 frequency.

In this sample, this clonotype turned up many times. Antigen unknown. CDR1 MDHEN and CDR2 SYDVKM come from the germline V gene. This CDR3 contains 16 residues. V lost 8 bases and J 0 bases, leaving 14 bases between the germline ends. Investigators amplified TCR beta CDR3 regions from RNA transcripts. Second-round multiplex PCR came after first-round RT-PCR with HTBI primers. TCRdb independently ran MiXCR on the multiplex PCR reads; one entry per CDR3 protein. The sample contains over 450,000 distinct CDR3 sequences, around 15% of which appear only once. Sequenced: blood. This chain connects TRBV28 to TRBJ1-6, with D perhaps TRBD1 (6 bases). This TCR came from a woman younger than 45 with Graves' ophthalmopathy. CDR3 sequence: CASHEQGFSYNSPLHF. DNA of the CDR3: TGTGCCAGCCATGAACAGGGATTCTCCTATAATTCACCCCTCCACTTT.